A single sample gave rise to the 9 T cell receptor beta chains below, sequenced in a study of regulatory dendritic cells for organ transplantation. The repertoire was sequenced with immunoSEQ multiplex PCR; TCRdb's copy has only in-frame clones and lacks some. The table has about 34,000 clones, around nine tenths seen once; the top ten hold roughly 0.065%. Sequenced: naive CD4+ T cells from blood. The sample's subset: CD45RA+ naive T cells. Receptors originate from a human donor in good health.

The chain carries TRBV6-5 and TRBJ2-1, with unresolved D. The CDR3 runs to 12 residues. Germline V gene lookup returns CDR1 MNHEY and CDR2 SVGAGI. V lost 6 bases to trimming and J lost 8 bases, with 11 bases between them. CDR3 residues: CASRTVRDEQFF. The CDR3 coding sequence is TGTGCCAGCAGGACTGTCCGAGATGAGCAGTTCTTC.

This clone was seen a handful of times. J is TRBJ1-6 and V is TRBV6-5, with 9 bases that match TRBD1. V shed 2 bases and J 6 bases; nucleotides not matched to a gene: 5. This CDR3 contains 16 residues. Germline V gene sequence: CDR1 MNHEY, CDR2 SVGAGI. As DNA, the CDR3 is TGTGCCAGCAGTTACCGGGGGACAGGGAGTAATTCACCCCTCCACTTT. Translating it yields CASSYRGTGSNSPLHF.

CDR3 in DNA: TGTGCCAGCAGACTCGACAGCATCGATGAAAAACTGTTTTTT. This translates into CASRLDSIDEKLFF. The chain employs TRBV6-5 and TRBJ1-4, with D possibly being TRBD1 (5 bases). CDR1 is MNHEY, CDR2 SVGAGI, per germline. The CDR3 totals 14 residues. V was shortened by 6 bases and J by 6 bases, with 14 bases between the two germline ends.

This chain connects TRBV27 to TRBJ1-2, with 7 positions matching TRBD1. There are 15 residues in the CDR3. Germline values: CDR1 MNHEY, CDR2 SMNVEV (reference sequence). V lost 5 bases, J lost 1 base, and 7 bases stayed unmatched. CDR3 region: CASSRRRDSNYGYTF. DNA of the CDR3: TGTGCCAGCAGTCGGCGTCGGGACAGTAACTATGGCTACACCTTC.

In this sample, this clone turned up a few times. The V call is TRBV4-3, the J call TRBJ1-6; the D is unclear. CDR1 LGHNA and CDR2 YSLEER come from the germline V gene. This CDR3 has 15 amino acids. Trimming shortened V by 4 bases and J by 7 bases, and 14 bases separated the two germline ends. The CDR3 DNA reads TGCGCCAGCAGCCGCCAGAACGGGGAGAATTCACCCCTCCACTTT. Protein: CASSRQNGENSPLHF.

V usage is TRBV7-2 and J usage is TRBJ1-2; D uncertain. V lost 2 bases, J lost 7 bases, and 11 bases lay in between. Germline lookup yields CDR1 SGHTA and CDR2 FQGNSA. The CDR3 is 13 residues long. CDR3 protein: CASSLSREAGYTF. The CDR3 DNA is TGTGCCAGCAGCTTATCCCGGGAGGCTGGCTACACCTTC.

The rearrangement joins TRBV6-5 to TRBJ2-7; TRBD2 agrees at 11 bases. Germline assignment: CDR1 MNHEY and CDR2 SVGAGI. The CDR3 consists of 15 residues. The V segment lost 6 bases and the J segment 3 bases; nucleotides outside the gene matches: 7. This CDR3 reads CASSRGTSGNYEQYF. The CDR3 nucleotides are TGTGCCAGCAGCCGCGGGACTAGCGGAAACTACGAGCAGTACTTC.

The chain couples TRBV7-2 to TRBJ2-5; the match to TRBD1 covers 8 bases. This CDR3 is 13 amino acids long. Losses at the gene ends were 10 bases for V and 4 bases for J; bases not matched to a gene: 8. Germline CDR1 SGHTA, CDR2 FQGNSA. Here the CDR3 reads CATKDRARETQYF. CDR3 sequence (DNA): TGTGCCACCAAGGACAGGGCGAGAGAGACCCAGTACTTC.

V gene TRBV27 combines with J gene TRBJ2-3, with 11 bases matching TRBD2. The germline V gene has CDR1 MNHEY and CDR2 SMNVEV (reference sequence). J gave up 2 bases and V 7 bases, and 11 bases lay outside the gene matches. The CDR3 is 17 residues long. The CDR3 DNA sequence: TGTGCCAGCAAGAGGACTAGCGGGCTCTGGGACACAGATACGCAGTATTTT. It encodes CASKRTSGLWDTDTQYF.